Described below is a single T cell receptor (beta chain) sequence and its context. Its binding antigen is unknown. No much larger clone is present one base from it, and per-base qualities are unavailable. This entry is derived from a study of blood T cell repertoires in COVID-19 (dated by TCRdb to the early 2020s). In terms of the full investigation: The collaborator samples originated in the United States, Italy and Spain and spanned the acute and convalescent phases of COVID-19. The samples were drawn from the first 160 participants of the ongoing ImmuneRACE study and from 1,200 or so subjects provided by 6 global collaborators. The prospective study material was composed of cDNA or gDNA derived from T cells, B-cell-depleted T cells, or PBMCs. Nearly every sample came with metadata listing a de-identified subject ID, COVID-19 status, age in years and sex. Where available, HLA class I and class II types were obtained from metadata supplied by the sample provider rather than from assay-based typing. Deeply sampled blood TCRbeta repertoires from subjects exposed to, actively infected with, or recovered from COVID-19 were included in the dataset. The repertoires were released in a freely available public database intended as a resource for research on the immune response to SARS-CoV-2.

On the study overall, not on this receptor specifically: The quantity of clinical and demographic metadata differed by source and by participant and was supplied without curation.

Each collaborating institution followed its own protocols to collect whole blood in K2EDTA tubes. For TCRbeta analysis, collaborator samples were shipped as frozen whole blood, as isolated PBMCs, or as DNA extracted from either sample type. The immunoSEQ Assay, a bias-controlled multiplex PCR, was used to amplify TCRbeta CDR3 regions from genomic DNA. Processing in the source paper ran as follows. The number of nucleated cells in each sample was estimated from the amplification of reference gene primers within the assay. Sequence reads were collapsed and filtered to measure the absolute abundance of every unique TCRbeta CDR3 rearrangement. For each sample, productive Simpson clonality was calculated as the square root of Simpson's diversity index across productive rearrangements. The table comes from immuneACCESS by way of TCRdb, which keeps in-frame sequences with V and J called. Part of the clones is missing from these tables; in studies checked, under half for an unresolved V gene and the rest for unknown reasons. That table supplies the V and J calls and clone size; D and trimming were determined from the DNA. Recorded for this sample are some 110,000 clones; about nine tenths of them occurred a single time. 1.8% of the sample is taken by the ten largest.

The germline V gene yields MRHNA for CDR1 and SNTAGT for CDR2. The CDR3 numbers 13 residues from cysteine through phenylalanine. Of all the DNA, just the CDR3 is kept, 39 bases in frame from base 1. V is shortened by 6 bases, J by 4 bases, and the region joining them spans 12 bases. The chain uses TRBV6-4 and TRBJ1-2, with the identity of the D gene unclear. The TCR was taken from a human donor with active COVID-19. The donor label of this sample is uncertain. The sample comprised peripheral blood. The CDR3: CASRPSEFYGYTF. The DNA is as follows: TGTGCCAGCAGACCCTCAGAATTCTATGGCTACACCTTC.